Listed here are 14 T cell receptor beta chains from one sample, sequenced in a study of neurological immune-mediated disorders. As for time point: longitudinal time-point 3. TCRdb recomputed calls from the 5' RACE reads with MiXCR, one row per CDR3 protein. The data show approximately 85,000 distinct CDR3 sequences, 3.5% to 4.5% seen once. Sequenced material: PBMCs. These receptors were taken from a woman aged 60 to 75 with multiple sclerosis.

This clonotype has at least ten counts. This chain links TRBV12-3 or TRBV12-4 with TRBJ2-7; TRBD1 aligns across 10 bases. The CDR3 length is 12 residues. V lost 3 bases to trimming and J lost 11 bases; unmatched junction nucleotides: 4. In DNA, the CDR3 is TGTGCCAGCAGTTTGCCAGGGACAGGGGAGTACTTC. It codes for CASSLPGTGEYF.

This clonotype was observed many times. This chain connects TRBV20-1 to TRBJ1-5; the D is unclear. CDR3 length: 14 residues. Trimming removed 0 bases at V and 5 bases at J, with 11 bases between. Germline loops: CDR1 DFQATT, CDR2 SNEGSKA (reference sequence). The CDR3 DNA reads as TGCAGTGCTAGAGATCTGGCCGCATATCAGCCCCAGCATTTT. It specifies CSARDLAAYQPQHF.

This clonotype was detected many times. V is TRBV7-9 and J is TRBJ2-7, with D perhaps matching TRBD1 (5 bases). This CDR3 is built from 16 residues. Trimming pared 5 bases from V and 5 bases from J, leaving 22 bases between. Germline CDR1 SEHNR, CDR2 FQNEAQ (reference sequence). The CDR3 sequence is CASSVGPTATSHEQYF. In DNA form, the CDR3 reads TGTGCCAGCAGCGTAGGTCCGACAGCGACCAGCCACGAGCAGTACTTC.

This clonotype was counted ten times or more. The chain is built from TRBV12-3 or TRBV12-4 and TRBJ2-1; no clear D. The CDR3 length is 13 residues. Trimming removed 3 bases at V and 7 bases at J, with 10 bases between. The CDR3, as DNA: TGTGCCAGCAGTTTGGTCGGATGGAATGAGCAGTTCTTC. It yields the protein CASSLVGWNEQFF.

This clonotype appeared many times. The chain couples TRBV29-1 to TRBJ2-7, with 8 bases lining up with TRBD1. This CDR3 comprises 12 residues. The V gene's germline CDR1 is SQVTM and CDR2 ANQGSEA. Unmatched junction bases numbered 5, after V lost 8 bases and J lost 2 bases. Here the CDR3 DNA reads TGCAGCTATCGGACAGGGCCCTACGAGCAGTACTTC. The encoded protein is CSYRTGPYEQYF.

This clonotype came up a few times. The J gene is TRBJ2-3, the V gene TRBV20-1; 7 nucleotides agree with TRBD1. Germline trimming cut 3 bases from V and 6 bases from J; bases unmatched to any gene: 9. The CDR3 loop spans 14 amino acids. Germline values: CDR1 DFQATT, CDR2 SNEGSKA (reference sequence). The CDR3: CSARGTAGRDTQYF. The DNA of the CDR3 is TGCAGTGCTAGGGGGACAGCCGGCCGGGATACGCAGTATTTT.

This clonotype was counted many times. The chain is built from TRBV20-1 and TRBJ2-7; 10 bases match TRBD1. The CDR3 loop spans 15 amino acids. V was clipped by 5 bases and J by 2 bases; unmatched bases: 9. The germline gives CDR1 DFQATT, CDR2 SNEGSKA (reference sequence). The CDR3 sequence is CSAPRQGAGAYEQYF. The CDR3 DNA is TGCAGTGCTCCTAGACAGGGGGCAGGGGCCTACGAGCAGTACTTC.

This clonotype was observed many times. The gene calls are TRBV20-1 and TRBJ2-3, with 9 bases that match TRBD2. This CDR3 has 16 residues. The V gene end was trimmed by 2 bases and the J gene end by 2 bases; junction bases not matched to a gene: 8. Per the germline V gene, CDR1 is DFQATT and CDR2 is SNEGSKA (reference sequence). CDR3 nucleotide sequence: TGCAGTGCTAGAAGGACCCTAGCGGGGTACACAGATACGCAGTATTTT. Translation: CSARRTLAGYTDTQYF.

This clonotype was counted at least ten times. This chain uses TRBV6-5 with TRBJ1-5; no definite D call. Between the trimmed V and J ends, which lost 6 bases and 3 bases, there was a span of 18 bases. Germline values: CDR1 MNHEY, CDR2 SVGAGI. This CDR3 comprises 16 residues. CDR3 bases: TGTGCCAGCAGCCGACCGGAGAAACGGGACAATCAGCCCCAGCATTTT. Protein: CASSRPEKRDNQPQHF.

In its sample, this clonotype was seen many times. As DNA, the CDR3 is TGTGCCAGCTCACCGTGGCCCTCCTTGGGATACAATGAGCAGTTCTTC. It yields the protein CASSPWPSLGYNEQFF. The chain uses TRBV18 and TRBJ2-1; D unresolved. This CDR3 is built from 16 residues. V was trimmed by 3 bases and J by 4 bases, leaving 16 bases between them. Germline CDR1 and CDR2: KGHSH and LQKENI.

This clonotype has a count of ten or more. V is TRBV5-1 and J is TRBJ1-2, with unresolved D. The CDR3 sequence is 12 residues long. Trimming took 2 bases from V and 6 from J, leaving 8 bases between them. Germline V lookup: CDR1 SGHRS, CDR2 YFSETQ. This CDR3 is CASSFSLDGYTF. In DNA form, the CDR3 reads TGCGCCAGCAGCTTCAGTTTGGATGGCTACACCTTC.

This clonotype occurred many times. The chain joins TRBV5-1 to TRBJ2-2; 8 bases align to TRBD1. This CDR3 contains 14 residues. Per germline, CDR1 SGHRS and CDR2 YFSETQ. V shed 5 bases, J shed 6 bases, and the junction held 6 bases outside the gene matches. The CDR3 protein is CASRPDRDAGELFF. The DNA for the CDR3 is TGCGCCAGCAGACCGGACAGGGACGCCGGGGAGCTGTTTTTT.

This clonotype was recorded many times. The chain is built from TRBV5-1 and TRBJ2-3; 8 nucleotides agree with TRBD2. CDR1 and CDR2 (germline): SGHRS, YFSETQ. V lost 7 bases and J lost 5; bases outside the gene matches: 9. The CDR3 loop spans 14 amino acids. For the CDR3, the DNA is TGCGCCAGCGAGAGCGGGGGCCAGGGAGATACGCAGTATTTT. Translation: CASESGGQGDTQYF.

In its sample, this clonotype was seen many times. V gene TRBV5-5 combines with J gene TRBJ2-3; 9 bases are shared with TRBD1. CDR1 and CDR2 from the germline V gene are SGHKS and YYEKEE (reference sequence). The V gene end was trimmed by 6 bases and the J gene end by 6 bases; junction bases not matched to a gene: 11. CDR3 length equals 15 residues. The CDR3: CASNPQGAQTDTQYF. DNA for the CDR3: TGTGCCAGCAACCCACAGGGGGCGCAAACTGATACGCAGTATTTT.